This record concerns one TCR beta chain sequence. The target antigen is unknown. This entry comes from a study of Tregs in tolerant kidney transplant recipients. Measured with immunoSEQ multiplex PCR; TCRdb has only the in-frame clones, and not every one. The sample holds roughly 120,000 clones, almost 95% seen once. The study, taken as a whole, reports: No direct test of biological reproducibility was done here. Few patients were studied, so findings need validation in larger groups.

This TCR was sampled from a human donor in good health. The sequenced material came from CD4+ T cells from blood.

CDR3 in amino acids: CSASAAREQYF. The DNA for the CDR3 is TGCAGTGCTAGTGCAGCTCGGGAGCAGTACTTC. The chain carries TRBV20-1 and TRBJ2-7; D unresolved. V was pared by 3 bases and J by 7 bases, with 10 bases between. This CDR3 comprises 11 residues. Per the germline V gene, CDR1 is DFQATT and CDR2 is SNEGSKA (reference sequence).